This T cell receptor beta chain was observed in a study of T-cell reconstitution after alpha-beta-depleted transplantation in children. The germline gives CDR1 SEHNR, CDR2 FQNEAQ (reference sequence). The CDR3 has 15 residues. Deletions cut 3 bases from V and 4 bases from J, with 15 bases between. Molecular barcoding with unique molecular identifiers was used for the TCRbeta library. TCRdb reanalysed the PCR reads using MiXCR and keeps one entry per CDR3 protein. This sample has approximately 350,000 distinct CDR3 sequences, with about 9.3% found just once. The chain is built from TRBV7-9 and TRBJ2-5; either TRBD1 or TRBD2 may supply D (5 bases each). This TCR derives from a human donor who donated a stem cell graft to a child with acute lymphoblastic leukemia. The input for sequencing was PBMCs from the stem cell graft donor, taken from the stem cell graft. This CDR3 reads CASSFLPLGAETQYF. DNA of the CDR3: TGTGCCAGCAGCTTCCTCCCTCTCGGGGCAGAGACCCAGTACTTC.